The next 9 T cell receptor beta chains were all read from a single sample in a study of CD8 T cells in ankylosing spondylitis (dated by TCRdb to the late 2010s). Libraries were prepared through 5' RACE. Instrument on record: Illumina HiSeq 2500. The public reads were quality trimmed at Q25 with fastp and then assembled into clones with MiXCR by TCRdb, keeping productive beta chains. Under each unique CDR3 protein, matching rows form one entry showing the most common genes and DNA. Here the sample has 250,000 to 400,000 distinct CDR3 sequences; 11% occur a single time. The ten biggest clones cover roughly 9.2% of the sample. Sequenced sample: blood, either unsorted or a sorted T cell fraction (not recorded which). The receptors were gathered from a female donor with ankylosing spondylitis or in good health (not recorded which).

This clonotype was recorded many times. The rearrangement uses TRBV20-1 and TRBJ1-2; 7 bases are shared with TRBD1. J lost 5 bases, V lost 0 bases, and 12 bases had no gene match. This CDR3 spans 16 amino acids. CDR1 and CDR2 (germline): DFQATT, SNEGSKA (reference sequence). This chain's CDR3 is CSARDNKGGGWYGYTF. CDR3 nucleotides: TGCAGTGCTAGAGATAATAAAGGGGGCGGGTGGTATGGCTACACCTTC.

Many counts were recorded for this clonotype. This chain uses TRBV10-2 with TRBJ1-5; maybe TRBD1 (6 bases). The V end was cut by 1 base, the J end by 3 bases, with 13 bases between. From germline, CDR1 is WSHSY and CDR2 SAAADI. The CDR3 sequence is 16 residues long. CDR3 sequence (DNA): TGCGCCAGCAGTGAGTGGGGGCAGGGTAACAATCAGCCCCAGCATTTT. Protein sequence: CASSEWGQGNNQPQHF.

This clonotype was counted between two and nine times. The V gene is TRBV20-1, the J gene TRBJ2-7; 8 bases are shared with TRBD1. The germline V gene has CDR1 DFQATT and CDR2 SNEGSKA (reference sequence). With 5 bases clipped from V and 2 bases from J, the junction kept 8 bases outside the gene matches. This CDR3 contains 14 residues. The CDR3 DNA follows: TGCAGTGCTCCGAGGGGGACAGGCACCTACGAGCAGTACTTC. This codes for CSAPRGTGTYEQYF.

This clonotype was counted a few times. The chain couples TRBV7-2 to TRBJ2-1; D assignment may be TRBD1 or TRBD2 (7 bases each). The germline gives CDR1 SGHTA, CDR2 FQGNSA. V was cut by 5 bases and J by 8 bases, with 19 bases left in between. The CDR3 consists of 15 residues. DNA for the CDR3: TGTGCCAGCAGCCCTAGGTCAGGGGGAGGGCATGAGCAGTTCTTC. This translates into CASSPRSGGGHEQFF.

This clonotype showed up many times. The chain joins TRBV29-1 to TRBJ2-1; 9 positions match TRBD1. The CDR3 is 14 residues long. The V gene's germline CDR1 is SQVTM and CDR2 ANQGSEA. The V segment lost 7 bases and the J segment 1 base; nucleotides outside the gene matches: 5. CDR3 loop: CSGTGTGSYNEQFF. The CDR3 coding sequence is TGCAGCGGAACCGGGACAGGGTCCTACAATGAGCAGTTCTTC.

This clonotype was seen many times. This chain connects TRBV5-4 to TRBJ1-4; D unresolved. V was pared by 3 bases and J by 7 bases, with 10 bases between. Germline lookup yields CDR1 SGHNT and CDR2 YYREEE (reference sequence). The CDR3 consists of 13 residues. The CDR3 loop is CASSSGASEKLFF. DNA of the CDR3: TGTGCCAGCAGCTCGGGAGCGAGTGAAAAACTGTTTTTT.

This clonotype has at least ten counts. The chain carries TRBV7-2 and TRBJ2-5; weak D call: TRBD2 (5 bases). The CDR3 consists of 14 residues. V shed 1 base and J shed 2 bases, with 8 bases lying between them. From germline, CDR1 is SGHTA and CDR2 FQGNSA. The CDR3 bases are TGTGCCAGCAGCTTAGGAGGGAAACAAGAGACCCAGTACTTC. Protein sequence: CASSLGGKQETQYF.

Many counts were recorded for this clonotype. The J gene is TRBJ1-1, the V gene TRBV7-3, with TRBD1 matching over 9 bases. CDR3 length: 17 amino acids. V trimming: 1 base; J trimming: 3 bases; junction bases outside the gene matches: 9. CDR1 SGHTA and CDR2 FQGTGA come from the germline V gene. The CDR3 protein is CASSLRGPGQGYTEAFF. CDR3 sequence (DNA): TGTGCCAGCAGCTTAAGAGGACCGGGACAGGGCTACACTGAAGCTTTCTTT.

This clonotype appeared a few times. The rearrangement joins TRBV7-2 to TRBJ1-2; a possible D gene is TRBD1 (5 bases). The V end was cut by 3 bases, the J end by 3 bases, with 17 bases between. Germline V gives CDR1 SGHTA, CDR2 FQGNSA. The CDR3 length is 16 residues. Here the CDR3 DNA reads TGTGCCAGCAGCTTGACCTTATGGGGCCGACACTATGGCTACACCTTC. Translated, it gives CASSLTLWGRHYGYTF.